This T cell receptor beta chain was recovered during a study of blood T cell repertoires in COVID-19. The overall study: Researchers got acute and convalescent COVID-19 samples from the United States, Italy and Spain. In each case, the material was cDNA or gDNA derived from T cells, B-cell-depleted T cells, or PBMCs.

Authors' methods: Reference gene primer amplification yielded estimated nucleated cell counts. Sequenced by immunoSEQ multiplex PCR; TCRdb stores in-frame clones only, minus some. For V, J and clone size, that table is used; D and trimming come from the DNA. The sample carries 85,000 to 110,000 clones, more than 80% recorded once. This clone was observed a handful of times. The V end lost 5 bases, the J end lost 8 bases, and 15 bases lay between the germline ends. Germline CDR1 is MDHEN and CDR2 is SYDVKM. The CDR3 is 14 residues long. This chain uses TRBV28 with TRBJ1-4, with D maybe TRBD1 (6 bases). The sequencing sample was made of peripheral blood. The source of this sequence is a woman in her sixties or seventies with acute or convalescent COVID-19. In DNA, the CDR3 is TGTGCCAGCAGTCGGGGGGGGGCTGGGGAAAAACTGTTTTTT. This gives the protein CASSRGGAGEKLFF. Based on the CDR3 plus reference TRBV28 and TRBJ1-4, the full variable domain is DVKVTQSSRYLVKRTGEKVFLECVQDMDHENMFWYRQDPGLGLRLIYFSYDVKMKEKGDIPEGYSVSREKKERFSLILESASTNQTSMYLCASSRGGAGEKLFFGSGTQLSVL.